The source of this T cell receptor beta chain is a study of response to subunit inactivated influenza vaccine (dated by TCRdb to the late 2010s). Concerning the study at large: The study used deep quantitative T cell receptor repertoire profiling to track responses to a trivalent subunit inactivated influenza vaccine. Points the paper makes about the study in general: The authors suggested that each seasonal influenza vaccination may recruit only a limited number of new T cells.

This clonotype was observed a few times. Its cognate antigen has yet to be identified. Base qualities are missing; no much larger clone stands one base away. Receptor amplification or capture employed RT-PCR. Sequencing was performed on an Illumina HiSeq 2500. TCRdb applied fastp at Q25 and MiXCR to the public reads, then kept only in-frame beta chains. Every CDR3 protein is listed once, alongside the most common genes and DNA of its rows. Across this sample there are about 170,000 distinct CDR3 sequences, with approximately 12% seen only once. Of the sample, approximately 30% is held by the ten largest clones. The CDR3 holds 17 amino acids from the cysteine to the phenylalanine. This entry keeps only the CDR3 DNA: 51 bases, framed from base 1. According to the germline V gene, CDR1 reads SNHLY and CDR2 reads FYNNEI. The germline V and J ends show losses of 2 bases and 4 bases respectively, and no gene match explains 7 bases of the junction.

These records were also assigned to another study, of T cells expressing NK-cell markers. In that second paper, the authors write: 5'RACE template switching, by which a universal primer site and unique molecular identifiers were added, was used to make TCR beta cDNA libraries. In sorted CD3+CD56+NKG2C+, CD3+CD56+NKG2C- and CD3+CD56-NKG2C+ T-cell subsets from about eight donors, TCR beta-chain repertoires were profiled. Among the eight sequenced donors, seven were HCMV-seropositive and one was HCMV-seronegative. To restrict sorting to alphabetaTCR-expressing T cells, an anti-gammadeltaTCR antibody was added in several experiments. In a handful of donors, the dominant CD3+CD56+NKG2C+ clonotypes were among the top 10 CD8+ clonotypes and accounted for about 1.0-7.0% of CD8+ T cells. Those dominant clonotypes were again the most abundant among CD3+CD56-NKG2C+ cells in a handful of donors, at about 25-60.1%. Whether the expanded NKG2C-expressing T cell clones were specific for HCMV antigens remained unclear. All eight donors whose samples were sequenced were randomly selected healthy volunteers, three of them men and five women. HCMV-specific IgG was detected in serum with a commercial ELISA kit to determine HCMV serostatus. Ficoll density gradient centrifugation was used to isolate peripheral blood mononuclear cells from blood. Using Miltenyi isolation kits, CD4+ and CD8+ T cells were isolated from PBMC through magnetic immunoseparation. Priming for cDNA synthesis came from the TCR beta constant segment, and two successive PCR amplification steps followed. The libraries were sequenced on Illumina HiSeq 2000/2500, MiSeq or NextSeq, producing 2 x 150 bp reads. MIGEC handled demultiplexing of the reads and grouping by UMI, while MiTCR was used to assemble and quantify clonotypes. To exclude erroneous sequences, any TCR cDNA sequence not supported by at least two reads was discarded. Downstream repertoire analysis used the tcR package, and clonotypes were matched across fractions by CDR3 nucleotide sequence plus V segment. VDJmatch was used to annotate antigen specificity against VDJdb, with one amino acid substitution in CDR3 allowed.

The material was CD8+ T cells sorted from PBMCs, obtained roughly 13 days after vaccination. This TCR came from a man between 45 and 60 years old who received an inactivated influenza vaccine. Donor details come from another sample of the same person, matched by shared clones. Recombination linked TRBV2 to TRBJ2-1, and TRBD2 aligns with 11 junction nucleotides. The DNA sequence is TGTGCCAGCAGTGAAAGTACGTCTAGCGGGAGGTACAATGAGCAGTTCTTC. Its protein product is CASSESTSSGRYNEQFF.